Shown below are 16 T cell receptor beta chains from a single sample sequenced in a study of T cell responses to AZD1222 COVID-19 vaccine (dated by TCRdb to the early 2020s). The time point tag for this specimen amounts to: baseline before first vaccination. The method behind the library was the immunoSEQ multiplex PCR assay. TCRdb obtained this table from immuneACCESS and retained in-frame rearrangements with V and J assigned. These tables miss some clones; where compared with another copy, unresolved V genes account for less than half of the shortfall, and the remainder is unexplained. This sample gives around 180,000 clones in total; 80% to 90% of them show up just once. The ten largest clones capture about 7.2% of the sample. This sample comprised peripheral blood, obtained on day 0 of AZD1222 vaccination. These TCRs come from an adult in good health.

V is TRBV30 and J is TRBJ1-2; D is unresolved. This CDR3 is built from 13 residues. V was shortened by 0 bases and J by 7 bases, with 12 bases between the two germline ends. The germline CDR1 and CDR2 sequences are GTSNPN and SVGIG (reference sequence). This CDR3 reads CAWSVFSPGGYTF. The CDR3 region has the DNA TGTGCCTGGAGTGTTTTCTCCCCGGGTGGCTACACCTTC.

J is TRBJ1-5 and V is TRBV6-1; no firm D call. Germline CDR1 reads MNHNS; CDR2 reads SASEGT. This CDR3 region has 14 residues. V gave up 3 bases and J gave up 5 bases, with 11 bases separating them. CDR3 region: CASSEVARDQPQHF. The CDR3 DNA is TGTGCCAGCAGTGAGGTGGCCAGAGATCAGCCCCAGCATTTT.

The chain combines TRBV5-1 with TRBJ1-2; tentative D call: TRBD1 (6 bases). The CDR3 has 15 residues. Germline V gene sequence: CDR1 SGHRS, CDR2 YFSETQ. The V gene lost 2 bases and the J gene lost 3 bases, with 14 bases spanning the gap. The CDR3 sequence: CASSFGGSGDYGYTF. The CDR3 DNA is TGCGCCAGCAGCTTTGGGGGCTCGGGGGACTATGGCTACACCTTC.

V usage is TRBV18 and J usage is TRBJ1-4; 10 bases are a match to TRBD1. CDR1 and CDR2 from the germline V gene are KGHSH and LQKENI. The CDR3 contains 16 residues. V lost 5 bases, J lost 2 bases, and 5 bases stayed unmatched. Here the CDR3 reads CASSSPDRGTNEKLFF. CDR3 nucleotides: TGTGCCAGCTCATCCCCGGACAGGGGGACTAATGAAAAACTGTTTTTT.

This CDR3 reads CASSPGHLNTEAFF. CDR3 nucleotide sequence: TGTGCCAGCAGCCCGGGACACCTGAACACTGAAGCTTTCTTT. V usage is TRBV7-9 and J usage is TRBJ1-1; D possibly corresponds to TRBD1 (6 bases). Trimming removed 5 bases from V and 0 bases from J, with 10 bases in between. In germline, CDR1 is SEHNR, CDR2 FQNEAQ (reference sequence). CDR3 length: 14 amino acids.

The chain carries TRBV19 and TRBJ1-2; 7 bases match TRBD1. V shed 6 bases, J shed 6 bases, and the junction held 7 bases outside the gene matches. CDR1 and CDR2 from the germline V gene are LNHDA and SQIVND (reference sequence). CDR3 length: 13 residues. The CDR3 nucleotides read TGTGCCAGTAGCCCGACAGGGACGGATGGCTACACCTTC. Translation: CASSPTGTDGYTF.

V is TRBV5-1 and J is TRBJ1-1; D call uncertain. The germline V and J ends were trimmed by 2 bases and 4 bases, with 6 bases remaining between them. The CDR3 has 12 amino acids. In germline, CDR1 is SGHRS, CDR2 YFSETQ. The CDR3 is CASSFPATEAFF. CDR3 in DNA: TGCGCCAGCAGCTTCCCGGCCACTGAAGCTTTCTTT. Combining the CDR3 with reference TRBV5-1 and TRBJ1-1 gives the whole variable domain KAGVTQTPRYLIKTRGQQVTLSCSPISGHRSVSWYQQTPGQGLQFLFEYFSETQRNKGNFPGRFSGRQFSNSRSEMNVSTLELGDSALYLCASSFPATEAFFGQGTRLTVV.

The chain employs TRBV25-1 and TRBJ2-2; 8 bases are a match to TRBD1. Unmatched junction bases numbered 5, after V lost 5 bases and J lost 0 bases. CDR3 size: 16 residues. Germline V gene sequence: CDR1 MGHDK, CDR2 SYGVNS. The CDR3 DNA reads TGTGCCAGCAGTAGAACAGGGGGAACGAACACCGGGGAGCTGTTTTTT. Translation gives CASSRTGGTNTGELFF.

V gene TRBV2 combines with J gene TRBJ1-2; D is possibly TRBD1 (6 bases). Trimming left V 5 bases short and J 8 bases short, with 18 bases between. The germline V gene has CDR1 SNHLY and CDR2 FYNNEI. The CDR3 length is 14 residues. CDR3 DNA: TGTGCCAGCAGTAATGACAGAGCAGGGGTAGGCTACACCTTC. Protein product: CASSNDRAGVGYTF. The variable domain in full, with the rest retrieved from reference TRBV2 and TRBJ1-2, is EPEVTQTPSHQVTQMGQEVILRCVPISNHLYFYWYRQILGQKVEFLVSFYNNEISEKSEIFDDQFSVERPDGSNFTLKIRSTKLEDSAMYFCASSNDRAGVGYTFGSGTRLTVV.

The V and J genes are TRBV30 and TRBJ2-3; 11 bases match TRBD2. Germline CDR1 GTSNPN, CDR2 SVGIG (reference sequence). CDR3 size: 16 residues. J lost 2 bases, V lost 0 bases, and 4 bases had no gene match. The CDR3 reads CAWSVYSGGVTDTQYF. CDR3 DNA: TGTGCCTGGAGTGTCTATAGCGGGGGGGTCACAGATACGCAGTATTTT.

The V call is TRBV4-3, the J call TRBJ2-1; 13 bases are a match to TRBD2. This CDR3 contains 16 residues. The V and J ends lost 3 bases and 8 bases, in that order; junction bases with no gene match: 7. CDR1 and CDR2 from the germline V gene are LGHNA and YSLEER. CDR3: CASSHILAGGIDEQFF. CDR3 coding DNA: TGCGCCAGCAGCCACATACTAGCGGGGGGGATCGATGAGCAGTTCTTC.

The rearrangement links TRBV6-5 to TRBJ1-5; possible D gene TRBD1, 5 bases. The CDR3 consists of 14 residues. The V end was cut by 6 bases, the J end by 3 bases, with 12 bases between. Per germline, CDR1 MNHEY and CDR2 SVGAGI. The CDR3 nucleotides are TGTGCCAGCAGCCTCGGGGGTTTCAATCAGCCCCAGCATTTT. This encodes CASSLGGFNQPQHF.

The V gene is TRBV30, the J gene TRBJ1-5; unclear D gene. CDR3 length: 13 residues. V lost 4 bases and J lost 0, with 7 bases in between. CDR1 is GTSNPN and CDR2 is SVGIG in the germline V gene (reference sequence). The CDR3 sequence: CAWKAGSNQPQHF. In DNA form, the CDR3 reads TGTGCCTGGAAGGCGGGTAGCAATCAGCCCCAGCATTTT.

The gene calls are TRBV28 and TRBJ1-1; 10 bases match TRBD1. The junction had 11 bases not matched to a gene; V was cut back by 6 bases and J by 4 bases. Germline CDR1 reads MDHEN; CDR2 reads SYDVKM. CDR3 length: 16 amino acids. CDR3 region: CASRPLTGGSVTEAFF. In DNA form, the CDR3 reads TGTGCCAGCAGACCGTTGACAGGGGGCTCAGTCACTGAAGCTTTCTTT.

The gene calls are TRBV5-6 and TRBJ1-1; D is unresolved. Trimming removed 1 base at V and 0 bases at J, with 13 bases between. The CDR3 has 16 residues. Germline values: CDR1 SGHDT, CDR2 YYEEEE. CDR3 region: CASSLWRTPMNTEAFF. The CDR3 coding sequence is TGTGCCAGCAGCTTGTGGCGGACGCCAATGAACACTGAAGCTTTCTTT.

V gene TRBV11-2 combines with J gene TRBJ2-3; D is perhaps TRBD1 (5 bases). The CDR3 loop spans 15 amino acids. The germline V and J ends were trimmed by 5 bases and 1 base, with 13 bases remaining between them. Germline CDR1 SGHAT, CDR2 FQNNGV. In DNA, the CDR3 is TGTGCCAGCAGCCCCCGCAGGGTCGGCACAGATACGCAGTATTTT. This gives the protein CASSPRRVGTDTQYF.